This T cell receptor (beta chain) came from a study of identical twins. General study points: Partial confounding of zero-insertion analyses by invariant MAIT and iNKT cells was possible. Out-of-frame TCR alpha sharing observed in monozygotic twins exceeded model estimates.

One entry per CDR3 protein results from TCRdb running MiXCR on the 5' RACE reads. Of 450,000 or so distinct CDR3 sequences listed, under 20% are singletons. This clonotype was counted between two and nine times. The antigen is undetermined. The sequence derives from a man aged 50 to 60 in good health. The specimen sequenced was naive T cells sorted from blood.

CDR3 sequence (DNA): TGCGCCAGCAGCTTCGGCGGCTACCTGAACACTGAAGCTTTCTTT. Protein sequence: CASSFGGYLNTEAFF. This chain connects TRBV5-1 to TRBJ1-1; no reliable D call. Trimming took off 2 bases at V and 0 bases at J, with 11 bases between the two ends. Germline assignment: CDR1 SGHRS and CDR2 YFSETQ. This CDR3 is 15 amino acids long.